Listed below are T cell receptor beta chains from one sample, sequenced in a study of T cell responses to AZD1222 COVID-19 vaccine. The protocol was immunoSEQ multiplex PCR, while the TCRdb copy is restricted to in-frame clones and leaves out a portion. Of about 110,000 clones in the sample, roughly 90% were seen once. This sample comprised peripheral blood, obtained on day 0 of AZD1222 vaccination. These receptors were taken from an adult in good health. Each CDR3 is given with its conserved first and last residue. Fields, in order: J gene, D gene, V gene, clone size, CDR3 protein, CDR3 DNA. The D gene is left open where the match is weak. For some rows the clone size is stated as once, few or many, or as a class when expanded; others skip it.

TRBJ1-3,TRBD1,TRBV6-5,-,CASSYSDRATGTIYF,TGTGCCAGCAGTTACTCGGACAGGGCGACGGGGACCATATATTTT
TRBJ1-3,-,TRBV12-3/TRBV12-4,few,CASSIGIDTIYF,TGTGCCAGCAGTATCGGGATCGACACCATATATTTT
TRBJ2-7,-,TRBV11-2,-,CASSPGYEQYF,TGTGCCAGCAGCCCCGGGTACGAGCAGTACTTC
TRBJ1-1,TRBD1,TRBV5-1,-,CASSLAVSRGGTEAFF,TGCGCCAGCAGCTTGGCAGTGAGCAGGGGGGGCACTGAAGCTTTCTTT
TRBJ2-1,TRBD1,TRBV7-6,few,CASSFDRGQVEQFF,TGTGCCAGCAGCTTCGACAGGGGGCAGGTTGAGCAGTTCTTC
TRBJ2-1,-,TRBV3-1/TRBV3-2,-,CASSHSVNRGSGPSSYNEQFF,TGTGCCAGCAGCCACAGCGTAAATAGGGGTTCTGGCCCTAGCTCCTACAATGAGCAGTTCTTC
TRBJ2-6,-,TRBV21-1,-,CASSLRPGSGANVLTF,TGTGCCAGCAGCTTGCGCCCCGGGAGTGGGGCCAACGTCCTGACTTTC
TRBJ2-4,-,TRBV7-9,-,CASSPGTARRDIQYF,TGTGCCAGCAGCCCAGGGACTGCCCGGAGGGACATTCAGTACTTC
TRBJ2-1,-,TRBV11-2,-,CASSLSFEQFF,TGTGCCAGCAGCTTAAGCTTTGAGCAGTTCTTC
TRBJ2-1,-,TRBV7-2,-,CASTLQVYNEQFF,TGTGCCAGCACCCTACAGGTTTACAATGAGCAGTTCTTC
TRBJ2-3,-,TRBV27,-,CASSPPPRSTDTQYF,TGTGCCAGCAGTCCGCCCCCTCGCAGCACAGATACGCAGTATTTT
TRBJ2-1,-,TRBV7-3,-,CASSLGGEQFF,TGTGCCAGCAGCTTAGGGGGGGAGCAGTTCTTC
TRBJ2-1,-,TRBV7-3,once,CASSPQPLDRTYNEQFF,TGTGCCAGCAGCCCCCAACCCTTAGACAGAACCTACAATGAGCAGTTCTTC
TRBJ2-3,-,TRBV3-1/TRBV3-2,-,CASSLEGVADTQYF,TGTGCCAGCAGCCTCGAGGGGGTGGCAGATACGCAGTATTTT
TRBJ1-2,TRBD1,TRBV18,-,CASSSQGARGYTF,TGTGCCAGCTCATCACAGGGGGCGCGGGGCTACACCTTC
TRBJ1-2,-,TRBV29-1,-,CSVTDSNYGYTF,TGCAGCGTCACGGACAGTAACTATGGCTACACCTTC
TRBJ1-5,-,TRBV7-9,-,CASSLGSGPNQPQHF,TGTGCCAGCAGCTTAGGGTCAGGGCCCAATCAGCCCCAGCATTTT
TRBJ1-5,-,TRBV12-3/TRBV12-4,-,CASRGLLNQPQHF,TGTGCCAGCAGAGGACTCCTCAATCAGCCCCAGCATTTT
TRBJ2-2,-,TRBV11-3,-,CASSLGTESNTGELFF,TGTGCCAGCAGCTTAGGGACAGAATCGAACACCGGGGAGCTGTTTTTT